The 12 T cell receptor beta chains below come from one sample, sequenced in a study of cytomegalovirus exposure and HLA in healthy donors. Profiled with immunoSEQ multiplex PCR; TCRdb holds only in-frame clones, not every one. The table records fewer than 200,000 clones, approximately 86% of them present only once. Sequenced material: PBMCs. The source of these receptors is a man between 25 and 39 years old in good health and CMV-seropositive.

The V call is TRBV28, the J call TRBJ2-5, with D possibly being TRBD2 (5 bases). Germline V gives CDR1 MDHEN, CDR2 SYDVKM. The CDR3 contains 14 residues. With 6 bases removed from V and 2 bases from J, the gap between germline ends came to 13 bases. The CDR3 DNA reads as TGTGCCAGCAGCGAGAGGACGGGACAAGAGACCCAGTACTTC. Translated: CASSERTGQETQYF.

J is TRBJ2-7 and V is TRBV7-2; 7 bases map to TRBD2. The CDR3 sequence is 14 residues long. J lost 6 bases, V lost 1 base, and 6 bases had no gene match. The V gene's germline CDR1 is SGHTA and CDR2 FQGNSA. CDR3 bases: TGTGCCAGCAGCTTAGGGACTAGTGCTCTCGAGCAGTACTTC. Encoded protein: CASSLGTSALEQYF.

The gene calls are TRBV19 and TRBJ1-2; TRBD1 aligns across 7 bases. V gave up 8 bases and J gave up 0 bases; unmatched junction bases: 3. The V gene's germline CDR1 is LNHDA and CDR2 SQIVND (reference sequence). The CDR3 runs 13 residues. The CDR3 DNA follows: TGTGCCAGTCGGGACAGTCCTAACTATGGCTACACCTTC. This codes for CASRDSPNYGYTF.

This chain links TRBV9 with TRBJ1-1; 7 bases agree with TRBD1. This CDR3 spans 15 amino acids. The germline CDR1 and CDR2 sequences are SGDLS and YYNGEE. Losses at the gene ends were 0 bases for V and 1 base for J; bases not matched to a gene: 3. The CDR3 nucleotides are TGTGCCAGCAGCGTAGAGGGGACAGCGAACACTGAAGCTTTCTTT. Amino acid sequence: CASSVEGTANTEAFF. Full variable domain (outside the CDR3, taken from reference TRBV9 and TRBJ1-1): DSGVTQTPKHLITATGQRVTLRCSPRSGDLSVYWYQQSLDQGLQFLIQYYNGEERAKGNILERFSAQQFPDLHSELNLSSLELGDSALYFCASSVEGTANTEAFFGQGTRLTVV.

This rearrangement joins TRBV6-1 to TRBJ1-2; 7 nucleotides align to TRBD1. The CDR3 sequence is 13 residues long. Germline V gives CDR1 MNHNS, CDR2 SASEGT. V trimming: 6 bases; J trimming: 8 bases; junction bases outside the gene matches: 9. The DNA of the CDR3 is TGTGCCAGCAGAAGCACAGGGGATCGAGGCTACACCTTC. This sequence encodes CASRSTGDRGYTF.

The chain employs TRBV7-4 and TRBJ1-5; D call uncertain. Germline V CDR1 and CDR2: SGHVT, SQSDAQ. V dropped 7 bases and J dropped 1 base, with 11 bases sitting between them. The CDR3 runs 14 residues. As DNA, the CDR3 is TGTGCCAGCACCGCAGGCTCCAGCAATCAGCCCCAGCATTTT. Translation gives CASTAGSSNQPQHF.

V usage is TRBV6-1 and J usage is TRBJ2-7; no firm D call. V was pared by 4 bases and J by 4 bases, with 5 bases between. The CDR3 is made up of 11 amino acids. Per germline, CDR1 MNHNS and CDR2 SASEGT. The CDR3 DNA is TGTGCCAGCAGTGCTCGGTACGAGCAGTACTTC. Amino acid sequence: CASSARYEQYF.

J is TRBJ1-2 and V is TRBV28; D is ambiguous. The CDR3 totals 15 residues. The germline V gene encodes CDR1 MDHEN and CDR2 SYDVKM. V dropped 5 bases and J dropped 5 bases, with 18 bases sitting between them. The CDR3 here is CASSPNPRTGYGYTF. CDR3 nucleotide sequence: TGTGCCAGCAGTCCAAACCCCCGGACTGGTTATGGCTACACCTTC.

This clone was observed once. This chain uses TRBV5-1 with TRBJ2-1; 7 bases fit TRBD1. CDR3 size: 15 residues. Germline V gives CDR1 SGHRS, CDR2 YFSETQ. Trimming removed 1 base from V and 6 bases from J; junction bases left unmatched: 7. CDR3 residues: CASSLPSPGGNEQFF. DNA of the CDR3: TGCGCCAGCAGCTTGCCTAGCCCAGGGGGCAATGAGCAGTTCTTC.

This chain links TRBV11-3 with TRBJ1-1, with D unresolved. This CDR3 has 13 amino acids. The germline V gene has CDR1 SGHNT and CDR2 YENEEA. Between the trimmed V and J ends, which lost 6 bases and 1 base, there was a span of 9 bases. The DNA for the CDR3 is TGTGCCAGCAGACTGCGTAGGAACACTGAAGCTTTCTTT. Residues: CASRLRRNTEAFF.

V usage is TRBV6-5 and J usage is TRBJ1-1; D not resolved. The CDR3 length is 14 residues. Trimming stripped 4 bases from V and 4 bases from J, with 13 bases between. From germline, CDR1 is MNHEY and CDR2 SVGAGI. The CDR3, as DNA: TGTGCCAGCAGTTCTCTAAGCCCGAGCACTGAAGCTTTCTTT. Translated, it gives CASSSLSPSTEAFF.

The DNA for the CDR3 is TGCAGCGTTGATGGCAGGGGTCACATGAACACTGAAGCTTTCTTT. Translating gives CSVDGRGHMNTEAFF. The rearrangement links TRBV29-1 to TRBJ1-1; a possible D gene is TRBD1 (6 bases). The CDR3 sequence is 15 residues long. Germline CDR1 reads SQVTM; CDR2 reads ANQGSEA. V lost 3 bases to trimming and J lost 0 bases, with 14 bases between them.